The 22 T cell receptor beta chains below all came from one sample that was sequenced in a study of shared clonotypes between healthy human individuals. Produced via immunoSEQ multiplex PCR; TCRdb's table is partial and in-frame only. The sample yields about 2.4 million clones, 90% to 95% seen once. Material: naive CD4+ T cells from PBMCs. The subset is: CD45RA+ positively selected. Every receptor here comes from a man younger than 30 in good health. Some clones in this sample may be carry-over from other donors' samples.

This clone has just one count. The chain is built from TRBV4-1 and TRBJ1-5, with 9 bases fitting TRBD1. The CDR3 contains 15 residues. CDR1 is MGHRA, CDR2 YSYEKL, per germline. The V segment lost 4 bases and the J segment 3 bases; nucleotides outside the gene matches: 4. This CDR3 reads CASSRDRVNNQPQHF. The CDR3 DNA follows: TGCGCCAGCAGCCGGGACAGGGTGAACAATCAGCCCCAGCATTTT.

With respect to this clone: The same CDR3 also results from other DNA sequences found in this sample. This chain links TRBV6-6 with TRBJ2-7; no firm D call. This CDR3 contains 11 residues. CDR1 and CDR2 from the germline V gene are MNHNY and SVGAGI (reference sequence). Between the trimmed V and J ends, which lost 0 bases and 5 bases, there was a span of 2 bases. CDR3 in amino acids: CASSYSNEQYF. The CDR3 bases are TGTGCCAGCAGTTACTCGAACGAGCAGTACTTC.

This chain links TRBV28 with TRBJ1-5; TRBD1 might be the D (5 bases). Trimming removed 6 bases at V and 6 bases at J, with 18 bases between. CDR1 is MDHEN and CDR2 is SYDVKM in the germline V gene. The CDR3 covers 15 residues. The CDR3: CASSPSPGSGQPQHF. CDR3 in DNA: TGTGCCAGCAGCCCTTCCCCAGGGTCGGGTCAGCCCCAGCATTTT.

Concerning this clone: Other nucleotide sequences in the sample specify the same CDR3. V and J are TRBV9 and TRBJ1-1, with D perhaps TRBD1 (6 bases). CDR1 is SGDLS and CDR2 is YYNGEE in the germline V gene. This CDR3 comprises 14 residues. V was trimmed by 4 bases and J by 1 base, leaving 11 bases between them. CDR3 DNA sequence: TGTGCCAGCAGCCCACGGACAGCGAACACTGAAGCTTTCTTT. This translates into CASSPRTANTEAFF.

This sequence joins TRBV4-1 and TRBJ1-4; D call uncertain. Trimming stripped 0 bases from V and 10 bases from J, with 15 bases between. The CDR3 has 15 amino acids. Germline-derived CDR1 and CDR2 are MGHRA and YSYEKL. The CDR3 DNA is TGCGCCAGCAGCCAAGACGGGCTCGGGTCGGGAAAACTGTTTTTT. Residues: CASSQDGLGSGKLFF.

J is TRBJ2-7 and V is TRBV6-6, with TRBD2 matching 7 bases. V trimming: 2 bases; J trimming: 2 bases; junction bases outside the gene matches: 6. There are 15 residues in the CDR3. Germline values: CDR1 MNHNY, CDR2 SVGAGI (reference sequence). DNA for the CDR3: TGTGCCAGCAGTTACACCGTAGGACTAGCCTACGAGCAGTACTTC. Its translation: CASSYTVGLAYEQYF.

The sample holds one count of this clone. The V gene is TRBV9, the J gene TRBJ2-1, with a weak D call TRBD2 (7 bases). There are 14 residues in the CDR3. V shed 0 bases and J shed 14 bases, with 18 bases lying between them. Germline CDR1 SGDLS, CDR2 YYNGEE. The CDR3 loop is CASSVVTSGGEKFF. For the CDR3, the DNA is TGTGCCAGCAGCGTAGTAACTTCGGGGGGCGAAAAGTTCTTC. Based on the CDR3 plus reference TRBV9 and TRBJ2-1, the full variable domain is DSGVTQTPKHLITATGQRVTLRCSPRSGDLSVYWYQQSLDQGLQFLIQYYNGEERAKGNILERFSAQQFPDLHSELNLSSLELGDSALYFCASSVVTSGGEKFFGPGTRLTVL.

The chain links TRBV7-3 to TRBJ1-1; a possible D gene is TRBD1 (5 bases). The CDR3 contains 14 residues. V lost 3 bases and J lost 4, with 12 bases in between. Germline V gives CDR1 SGHTA, CDR2 FQGTGA. DNA of the CDR3: TGTGCCAGCAGCTTGGGGCTAAGGGCCACTGAAGCTTTCTTT. Translation gives CASSLGLRATEAFF.

The gene calls are TRBV5-1 and TRBJ1-1; D is possibly TRBD1 (5 bases). V was trimmed by 1 base and J by 4 bases, leaving 14 bases between them. The CDR3 length is 15 residues. CDR1 and CDR2 (germline): SGHRS, YFSETQ. The CDR3 region has the DNA TGCGCCAGCAGCTTGCAGACAGCTAAGGGCACTGAAGCTTTCTTT. It encodes CASSLQTAKGTEAFF.

The gene calls are TRBV28 and TRBJ1-2, with D possibly matching TRBD1 (6 bases). V was cut by 2 bases and J by 6 bases, with 13 bases left in between. The CDR3 length is 14 residues. The germline V gene encodes CDR1 MDHEN and CDR2 SYDVKM. The CDR3 sequence is CASSLPGAGDGYTF. The CDR3 coding sequence is TGTGCCAGCAGTTTACCTGGGGCAGGGGATGGCTACACCTTC.

The chain employs TRBV4-2 and TRBJ1-3; the D is unclear. Germline assignment: CDR1 LGHNA and CDR2 YNFKEQ. The V end lost 0 bases, the J end lost 8 bases, and 14 bases lay between the germline ends. This CDR3 is built from 15 residues. In nucleotides, the CDR3 is TGTGCCAGCAGCCAAGAAGGGTTAGAAGGTGACACCATATATTTT. It encodes CASSQEGLEGDTIYF.

The rearrangement joins TRBV6-1 to TRBJ1-4; TRBD1 might be the D (6 bases). This CDR3 has 13 residues. Germline assignment: CDR1 MNHNS and CDR2 SASEGT. V was pared by 4 bases and J by 12 bases, with 15 bases between. CDR3 sequence (DNA): TGTGCCAGCAGTGTGGTTGGGGGCGGAGAACTGTTTTTT. Its translation is CASSVVGGGELFF.

The table lists this clone with a count of one. V and J are TRBV15 and TRBJ2-7; D possibly uses TRBD1 or TRBD2 (5 bases each). This CDR3 is 14 amino acids long. Trimming pared 3 bases from V and 3 bases from J, leaving 12 bases between. Germline loops: CDR1 LNHNV, CDR2 YYDKDF (reference sequence). The CDR3 reads CATSSSGPGYEQYF. The CDR3 nucleotides are TGTGCCACCAGCAGTTCGGGACCAGGCTACGAGCAGTACTTC.

The chain joins TRBV18 to TRBJ1-2; 7 bases align to TRBD1. V lost 2 bases to trimming and J lost 4 bases; unmatched junction nucleotides: 7. Per the germline V gene, CDR1 is KGHSH and CDR2 is LQKENI. The CDR3 covers 15 residues. The CDR3 DNA reads TGTGCCAGCTCACCAGAGGGGGCCCCCTTCTATGGCTACACCTTC. Its protein is CASSPEGAPFYGYTF.

The V gene is TRBV9, the J gene TRBJ2-2; no reliable D call. From germline, CDR1 is SGDLS and CDR2 YYNGEE. The CDR3 length is 16 residues. Trimming shortened V by 4 bases and J by 5 bases, and 18 bases separated the two germline ends. For the CDR3, the DNA is TGTGCCAGCAGCCCCCGCAGGCTAATCGGGACCGGGGAGCTGTTTTTT. This codes for CASSPRRLIGTGELFF.

This sequence joins TRBV6-1 and TRBJ2-3; D is possibly TRBD1 (5 bases). The germline gives CDR1 MNHNS, CDR2 SASEGT. The V gene lost 11 bases and the J gene lost 1 base, with 19 bases spanning the gap. The CDR3 is made up of 15 amino acids. The CDR3 here is CAAAIAGYGTDTQYF. The CDR3 DNA is TGTGCCGCTGCAATTGCAGGGTATGGCACAGATACGCAGTATTTT.

Concerning this clone: This specimen includes other DNA sequences encoding the same CDR3. V and J are TRBV28 and TRBJ2-7, with D tentatively TRBD2 (7 bases). Germline loops: CDR1 MDHEN, CDR2 SYDVKM. Trimming stripped 6 bases from V and 2 bases from J, with 14 bases between. This CDR3 is 14 amino acids long. CDR3 loop: CASRSPGGPYEQYF. CDR3 nucleotides: TGTGCCAGCAGGTCCCCGGGGGGCCCCTACGAGCAGTACTTC.

This clone has just a few counts. In the same sample, other DNA sequences code for this CDR3. This chain uses TRBV5-1 with TRBJ1-1, with no clear D. The CDR3 length is 13 residues. Germline CDR1 reads SGHRS; CDR2 reads YFSETQ. Trimming pared 2 bases from V and 3 bases from J, leaving 8 bases between. The CDR3 reads CASSLGLDTEAFF. DNA of the CDR3: TGCGCCAGCAGCTTAGGACTTGACACTGAAGCTTTCTTT.

V usage is TRBV6-6 and J usage is TRBJ2-1; 8 nucleotides agree with TRBD2. The CDR3 loop spans 14 amino acids. Germline V gene sequence: CDR1 MNHNY, CDR2 SVGAGI (reference sequence). Trimming cost V 10 bases and J 2 bases; bases outside gene matches: 7. The CDR3 region is CATRGGSTYNEQFF. Written as DNA, the CDR3 is TGTGCCACCCGGGGGGGAAGCACCTACAATGAGCAGTTCTTC.

This chain links TRBV5-1 with TRBJ1-2; 7 nucleotides match TRBD1. The J segment lost 4 bases and the V segment lost 4 bases, leaving 10 bases of the junction unmatched. The CDR3 totals 15 residues. CDR1 SGHRS and CDR2 YFSETQ come from the germline V gene. The DNA for the CDR3 is TGCGCCAGCAGCCCGGACAGGATCCCCACCTATGGCTACACCTTC. Translated, it gives CASSPDRIPTYGYTF.

V and J are TRBV5-1 and TRBJ2-5; TRBD1 matches 7 bases. V was pared by 4 bases and J by 3 bases, with 24 bases of the junction left unmatched. Germline CDR1 SGHRS, CDR2 YFSETQ. There are 20 residues in the CDR3. The chain's CDR3 is CASSNDRVNKYWERKETQYF. CDR3 coding DNA: TGCGCCAGCAGCAACGACAGGGTGAATAAATATTGGGAGCGAAAAGAGACCCAGTACTTC.

The chain uses TRBV7-9 and TRBJ2-7, with 9 bases aligning to TRBD1. J was trimmed by 3 bases and V by 5 bases; bases with no gene match: 8. This CDR3 is 15 amino acids long. Germline loops: CDR1 SEHNR, CDR2 FQNEAQ (reference sequence). The CDR3 region has the DNA TGTGCCAGCAGCCCCCCGGGACAGGGTTTCTACGAGCAGTACTTC. It translates to CASSPPGQGFYEQYF.